This TCR beta chain was identified during a study of PD-1 blockade in classical Hodgkin lymphoma. Whole-study results and caveats: The causes of the repertoire differences, possibly disease activity or prior therapy, remain undefined. Newly diagnosed patients were reported to exhibit reduced baseline TCR diversity relative to healthy donors.

Described time point: newly diagnosed, previously untreated cHL patient sample. By magnetic negative selection, CD4+ T cells were purified from thawed PBMCs. This clone came up a few times. What it recognizes is unknown. Losses at the gene ends were 4 bases for V and 10 bases for J; bases not matched to a gene: 11. The germline V gene has CDR1 MGHRA and CDR2 YSYEKL. The CDR3 is 15 residues long. Assay used: immunoSEQ multiplex PCR; TCRdb lists only in-frame clones, some missing. The sample shows 20,000 to 25,000 clones, more than 85% of them seen only once. This sequence was found in a human donor with classical Hodgkin lymphoma. Material for sequencing was CD4+ T cells from blood. The genes are TRBV4-1 and TRBJ2-1, with 9 bases matching TRBD1. The CDR3 region is CASSRTGAIMLEQFF. CDR3 nucleotide sequence: TGCGCCAGCAGCCGGACAGGGGCGATCATGTTAGAGCAGTTCTTC.